The clone carrying this T cell receptor beta chain occurred a few times. The antigen remains unidentified. The data were produced by immunoSEQ multiplex PCR, yet TCRdb's version contains in-frame clones alone and is incomplete. The table includes approximately 41,000 clones, roughly 84% detected once. Trimming cost V 5 bases and J 9 bases; bases outside gene matches: 4. CDR1 and CDR2 (germline): MNHEY, SVGAGI. This CDR3 spans 12 amino acids. This record comes from a study of CD4 T cells in relation to SARS-CoV-2 and coronaviruses. This chain uses TRBV6-5 with TRBJ2-1; TRBD1 matches at 7 bases. Material for sequencing was naive CD4+ T cells from PBMCs, cultured in vitro. As for subset: naive CD4+ T cells isolated by negative enrichment. The receptor comes from an adult with COVID-19. The CDR3 DNA is TGTGCCAGCAGTCACAGGGGTGCTGAGCAGTTCTTC. Translating it yields CASSHRGAEQFF.